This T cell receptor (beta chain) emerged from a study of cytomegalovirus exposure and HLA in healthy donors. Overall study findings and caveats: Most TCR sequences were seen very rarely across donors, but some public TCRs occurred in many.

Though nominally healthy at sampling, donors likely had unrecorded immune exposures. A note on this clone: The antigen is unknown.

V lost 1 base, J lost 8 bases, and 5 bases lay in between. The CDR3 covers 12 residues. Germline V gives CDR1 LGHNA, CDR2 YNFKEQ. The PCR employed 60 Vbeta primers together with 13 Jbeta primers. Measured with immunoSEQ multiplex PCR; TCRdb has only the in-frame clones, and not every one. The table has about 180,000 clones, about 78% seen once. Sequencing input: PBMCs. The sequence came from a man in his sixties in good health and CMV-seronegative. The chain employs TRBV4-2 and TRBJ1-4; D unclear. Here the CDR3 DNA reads TGTGCCAGCAGCCAAGCGGGGGAAAAACTGTTTTTT. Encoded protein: CASSQAGEKLFF.